These T cell receptor beta chains were read from a single sample in a study of spatial heterogeneity in lung cancer. TCRdb passed the 5' RACE reads through MiXCR, listing each CDR3 protein once. Of about 33,000 distinct CDR3 sequences in the sample, about 10% were seen once. The material was PBMCs, obtained at follow-up. The receptors here all came from a female donor with early-stage non-small cell lung cancer. CDR3s include the opening cysteine and the closing phenylalanine or tryptophan. D genes are given only for firm matches. The size of a clone is reported for some rows only, either as once, few or many, or as a class for expanded clones.

clone_size: many; j_call: TRBJ2-6; v_call: TRBV28; d_call: TRBD1; cdr3_aa: CASRTGSSGANVLTF; cdr3_nt: TGTGCCAGCAGGACAGGGTCCTCAGGGGCCAACGTCCTGACTTTC
clone_size: many; j_call: TRBJ2-7; v_call: TRBV7-8; d_call: TRBD1; cdr3_aa: CASSLMGTGGSEQYF; cdr3_nt: TGTGCCAGCAGCTTAATGGGGACAGGGGGCAGCGAGCAGTACTTC
clone_size: many; j_call: TRBJ2-3; v_call: TRBV4-1; d_call: NA; cdr3_aa: CASSLVGPGTDTQYF; cdr3_nt: TGCGCCAGCAGCCTAGTCGGGCCCGGCACAGATACGCAGTATTTT
clone_size: many; j_call: TRBJ2-5; v_call: TRBV15; d_call: NA; cdr3_aa: CATSQSGVQQETQYF; cdr3_nt: TGTGCCACCAGCCAATCCGGGGTCCAACAAGAGACCCAGTACTTC
clone_size: few; j_call: TRBJ2-5; v_call: TRBV29-1; d_call: NA; cdr3_aa: CSVVGMRYQETQYF; cdr3_nt: TGCAGCGTTGTTGGGATGAGGTACCAAGAGACCCAGTACTTC
clone_size: many; j_call: TRBJ1-5; v_call: TRBV29-1; d_call: NA; cdr3_aa: CSVGVRDSNQPQHF; cdr3_nt: TGCAGCGTCGGCGTTAGGGATAGCAATCAGCCCCAGCATTTT
clone_size: NA; j_call: TRBJ2-7; v_call: TRBV5-1; d_call: TRBD2; cdr3_aa: CASSLGTSSYEQYF; cdr3_nt: TGCGCCAGCAGCTTGGGGACTAGCAGCTACGAGCAGTACTTC
clone_size: NA; j_call: TRBJ2-7; v_call: TRBV28; d_call: NA; cdr3_aa: CASSTPAVYEQYF; cdr3_nt: TGTGCCAGCAGTACCCCGGCGGTATACGAGCAGTACTTC
clone_size: NA; j_call: TRBJ2-5; v_call: TRBV7-2; d_call: NA; cdr3_aa: CASSLAGGVETQYF; cdr3_nt: TGTGCCAGCAGCTTAGCAGGGGGTGTGGAGACCCAGTACTTC
clone_size: many; j_call: TRBJ1-5; v_call: TRBV7-6; d_call: NA; cdr3_aa: CASSLYAGGSNQPQHF; cdr3_nt: TGTGCCAGCAGCTTATACGCGGGGGGAAGCAATCAGCCCCAGCATTTT
clone_size: many; j_call: TRBJ1-1; v_call: TRBV2; d_call: NA; cdr3_aa: CASFAGLRMNTEAFF; cdr3_nt: TGTGCCAGCTTCGCAGGATTACGCATGAACACTGAAGCTTTCTTT
clone_size: NA; j_call: TRBJ2-1; v_call: TRBV7-6; d_call: NA; cdr3_aa: CASSETIRGEQFF; cdr3_nt: TGTGCCAGCAGCGAGACCATACGGGGGGAGCAGTTCTTC
clone_size: many; j_call: TRBJ1-3; v_call: TRBV18; d_call: TRBD1; cdr3_aa: CASSPGQGTTGNTIYF; cdr3_nt: TGTGCCAGCTCACCGGGACAGGGGACGACTGGAAACACCATATATTTT
clone_size: many; j_call: TRBJ2-7; v_call: TRBV15; d_call: NA; cdr3_aa: CATSRDAGSEQYF; cdr3_nt: TGTGCCACCAGCAGAGATGCCGGGAGCGAGCAGTACTTC
clone_size: NA; j_call: TRBJ2-6; v_call: TRBV7-2; d_call: TRBD1; cdr3_aa: CASSLSPTGQGNVLTF; cdr3_nt: TGTGCCAGCAGCTTAAGCCCCACGGGACAGGGCAACGTCCTGACTTTC
clone_size: NA; j_call: TRBJ1-4; v_call: TRBV27; d_call: NA; cdr3_aa: CASADRDIDEKLFF; cdr3_nt: TGTGCCAGCGCCGACCGGGACATTGATGAAAAACTGTTTTTT
clone_size: few; j_call: TRBJ2-7; v_call: TRBV6-4; d_call: TRBD2; cdr3_aa: CTRRRGEYEQYF; cdr3_nt: TGTACCAGGAGGCGGGGGGAGTACGAGCAGTACTTC
clone_size: many; j_call: TRBJ1-1; v_call: TRBV7-2; d_call: NA; cdr3_aa: CASSQDRWMAFF; cdr3_nt: TGTGCCAGCAGCCAAGATAGGTGGATGGCTTTCTTT
clone_size: few; j_call: TRBJ1-5; v_call: TRBV6-1; d_call: TRBD1; cdr3_aa: CACTGAPANQPQHF; cdr3_nt: TGTGCCTGCACAGGGGCCCCGGCGAATCAGCCCCAGCATTTT
clone_size: NA; j_call: TRBJ1-2; v_call: TRBV5-4; d_call: NA; cdr3_aa: CASSSSPAGVNYGYTF; cdr3_nt: TGTGCCAGCAGCTCCTCCCCGGCAGGGGTTAACTATGGCTACACCTTC
clone_size: few; j_call: TRBJ2-7; v_call: TRBV5-4; d_call: TRBD1; cdr3_aa: CASSFPDRDYEQYF; cdr3_nt: TGTGCCAGCAGCTTCCCGGACAGGGACTACGAGCAGTACTTC
clone_size: few; j_call: TRBJ1-5; v_call: TRBV27; d_call: TRBD1; cdr3_aa: CASSDRGPQPQHF; cdr3_nt: TGTGCCAGTTCGGACAGGGGGCCTCAGCCCCAGCATTTT
clone_size: large; j_call: TRBJ2-7; v_call: TRBV7-2; d_call: TRBD1; cdr3_aa: CASSLEGANAEQYF; cdr3_nt: TGTGCCAGCAGCTTAGAGGGGGCCAATGCGGAGCAGTACTTC
clone_size: NA; j_call: TRBJ2-5; v_call: TRBV9; d_call: TRBD2; cdr3_aa: CASSGTSGGTPETQYF; cdr3_nt: TGTGCCAGCAGCGGAACTAGCGGGGGGACTCCAGAGACCCAGTACTTC
clone_size: many; j_call: TRBJ2-6; v_call: TRBV5-5; d_call: NA; cdr3_aa: CASSTWRSGANVLTF; cdr3_nt: TGTGCCAGCAGCACCTGGCGCAGCGGGGCCAACGTCCTGACTTTC
clone_size: NA; j_call: TRBJ2-2; v_call: TRBV2; d_call: NA; cdr3_aa: CASSERQNTGELFF; cdr3_nt: TGTGCCAGCAGTGAAAGGCAGAACACCGGGGAGCTGTTTTTT
clone_size: NA; j_call: TRBJ1-6; v_call: TRBV30; d_call: TRBD1; cdr3_aa: CAWSSPGTGKEGTNSPLHF; cdr3_nt: TGTGCCTGGAGTTCCCCCGGGACAGGGAAAGAGGGGACCAATTCACCCCTCCACTTT
clone_size: many; j_call: TRBJ2-3; v_call: TRBV7-2; d_call: NA; cdr3_aa: CASSALTGDTQYF; cdr3_nt: TGTGCCAGCAGCGCCCTGACGGGGGATACGCAGTATTTT
clone_size: many; j_call: TRBJ2-5; v_call: TRBV4-1; d_call: NA; cdr3_aa: CASSQDQSTQYF; cdr3_nt: TGCGCCAGCAGTCAAGATCAGTCGACCCAGTACTTC
clone_size: NA; j_call: TRBJ1-1; v_call: TRBV29-1; d_call: TRBD1; cdr3_aa: CSGQGNTEAFF; cdr3_nt: TGCAGCGGACAGGGGAACACTGAAGCTTTCTTT
clone_size: many; j_call: TRBJ2-3; v_call: TRBV20-1; d_call: NA; cdr3_aa: CSVGRSTDTQYF; cdr3_nt: TGCAGTGTGGGCCGTAGCACAGATACGCAGTATTTT
clone_size: many; j_call: TRBJ2-2; v_call: TRBV6-4; d_call: NA; cdr3_aa: CATSAGRELFF; cdr3_nt: TGTGCCACCAGTGCGGGGAGGGAGCTGTTTTTT
clone_size: NA; j_call: TRBJ1-4; v_call: TRBV5-6; d_call: TRBD1; cdr3_aa: CASSSRKDRGRVNEKLFF; cdr3_nt: TGTGCCAGCAGCTCCCGGAAGGACAGGGGGCGGGTTAATGAAAAACTGTTTTTT
clone_size: NA; j_call: TRBJ2-7; v_call: TRBV7-8; d_call: TRBD2; cdr3_aa: CASSQTSGGINSYEQYF; cdr3_nt: TGTGCCAGCAGTCAGACTAGCGGGGGAATAAACTCCTACGAGCAGTACTTC
clone_size: NA; j_call: TRBJ1-1; v_call: TRBV7-8; d_call: TRBD1; cdr3_aa: CASSLVETGDTEAFF; cdr3_nt: TGTGCCAGCAGCTTAGTAGAGACAGGGGACACTGAAGCTTTCTTT
clone_size: few; j_call: TRBJ1-1; v_call: TRBV19; d_call: TRBD1; cdr3_aa: CASSPGTGINEAFF; cdr3_nt: TGTGCCAGTAGCCCCGGGACAGGGATAAATGAAGCTTTCTTT
clone_size: many; j_call: TRBJ2-3; v_call: TRBV2; d_call: NA; cdr3_aa: CASTPIGNGERTDTQYF; cdr3_nt: TGTGCCAGCACTCCGATCGGGAATGGGGAACGCACAGATACGCAGTATTTT
clone_size: many; j_call: TRBJ1-1; v_call: TRBV29-1; d_call: TRBD1; cdr3_aa: CSVRQGAGEAFF; cdr3_nt: TGCAGCGTCAGACAGGGGGCTGGTGAAGCTTTCTTT
clone_size: many; j_call: TRBJ1-6; v_call: TRBV15; d_call: NA; cdr3_aa: CATSRDRAAGSPLHF; cdr3_nt: TGTGCCACCAGCAGAGATCGGGCAGCAGGCTCACCCCTCCACTTT
clone_size: NA; j_call: TRBJ2-7; v_call: TRBV20-1; d_call: NA; cdr3_aa: CSARGGYSVGYEQYF; cdr3_nt: TGCAGTGCTAGAGGGGGGTACAGTGTAGGCTACGAGCAGTACTTC
clone_size: NA; j_call: TRBJ1-2; v_call: TRBV5-1; d_call: TRBD1; cdr3_aa: CASSLGTAADGYTF; cdr3_nt: TGCGCCAGCAGCTTAGGGACAGCAGCTGATGGCTACACCTTC
clone_size: many; j_call: TRBJ2-1; v_call: TRBV9; d_call: NA; cdr3_aa: CASSENGNNEQFF; cdr3_nt: TGTGCCAGCAGTGAAAATGGAAACAATGAGCAGTTCTTC
clone_size: NA; j_call: TRBJ2-7; v_call: TRBV6-2/TRBV6-3; d_call: NA; cdr3_aa: CASSHPGQSYEQYF; cdr3_nt: TGTGCCAGCAGCCACCCGGGACAAAGCTACGAGCAGTACTTC
clone_size: few; j_call: TRBJ2-2; v_call: TRBV12-3/TRBV12-4; d_call: NA; cdr3_aa: CASRFRGNTGELFF; cdr3_nt: TGTGCCAGCAGATTCCGGGGCAACACCGGGGAGCTGTTTTTT
clone_size: many; j_call: TRBJ1-1; v_call: TRBV5-6; d_call: NA; cdr3_aa: CASSHARNMNTEAFF; cdr3_nt: TGTGCCAGCAGCCACGCGAGGAACATGAACACTGAAGCTTTCTTT
clone_size: few; j_call: TRBJ2-7; v_call: TRBV27; d_call: TRBD1; cdr3_aa: CASKGTGFIEQYF; cdr3_nt: TGTGCCAGCAAAGGGACAGGTTTCATCGAGCAGTACTTC
clone_size: many; j_call: TRBJ2-1; v_call: TRBV10-3; d_call: TRBD1; cdr3_aa: CAISESLDRNNEQFF; cdr3_nt: TGTGCCATCAGTGAGTCCCTGGACAGGAACAATGAGCAGTTCTTC
clone_size: few; j_call: TRBJ2-7; v_call: TRBV20-1; d_call: TRBD2; cdr3_aa: CSASPSWASGGTYEQYF; cdr3_nt: TGCAGTGCTAGTCCCTCCTGGGCTAGCGGGGGGACCTACGAGCAGTACTTC
clone_size: NA; j_call: TRBJ2-7; v_call: TRBV4-1; d_call: NA; cdr3_aa: CASSKGNSYEQYF; cdr3_nt: TGCGCCAGCAGCAAAGGGAATTCCTACGAGCAGTACTTC
clone_size: many; j_call: TRBJ2-7; v_call: TRBV19; d_call: TRBD1; cdr3_aa: CASNPDRATSYEQYF; cdr3_nt: TGTGCCAGTAACCCAGACAGGGCCACCTCCTACGAGCAGTACTTC
clone_size: few; j_call: TRBJ2-3; v_call: TRBV7-6; d_call: TRBD2; cdr3_aa: CASSPSGGGGSTDTQYF; cdr3_nt: TGTGCCAGCAGCCCCAGTGGTGGCGGGGGTAGCACAGATACGCAGTATTTT
clone_size: large; j_call: TRBJ1-1; v_call: TRBV2; d_call: NA; cdr3_aa: CASSVGNTEAFF; cdr3_nt: TGTGCCAGCAGTGTAGGGAACACTGAAGCTTTCTTT
clone_size: many; j_call: TRBJ2-3; v_call: TRBV29-1; d_call: TRBD2; cdr3_aa: CSVVGGGITDTQYF; cdr3_nt: TGCAGCGTTGTTGGCGGGGGGATTACAGATACGCAGTATTTT
clone_size: many; j_call: TRBJ2-1; v_call: TRBV29-1; d_call: TRBD1; cdr3_aa: CSVDRGQGNEQFF; cdr3_nt: TGCAGCGTTGATCGGGGACAGGGGAATGAGCAGTTCTTC
clone_size: few; j_call: TRBJ1-2; v_call: TRBV29-1; d_call: NA; cdr3_aa: CSVVNRVNYGYTF; cdr3_nt: TGCAGCGTTGTCAACAGGGTGAACTATGGCTACACCTTC